Shown below are 2 T cell receptor beta chains from a single sample sequenced in a study of blood T cell repertoires in COVID-19 (dated by TCRdb to 2020 to 2022). The protocol used for the library was the immunoSEQ multiplex PCR assay. TCRdb stores this immuneACCESS table with in-frame sequences only. Part of the clones is absent; in the studies checked, under half of the shortfall reflects unresolved V genes, and no reason is known for the rest. The sample includes roughly 53,000 clones, with around 89% observed a single time. Around 1.6% of the sample comes from the top ten. Sequenced sample: peripheral blood. The receptors stem from a man between 60 and 75 years old with acute or convalescent COVID-19.

A few counts support this clone. This sequence joins TRBV9 and TRBJ1-2, with 7 nucleotides matching TRBD1. V gave up 8 bases and J gave up 7 bases; unmatched junction bases: 11. CDR1 and CDR2 from the germline V gene are SGDLS and YYNGEE. The CDR3 consists of 13 residues. The CDR3 DNA follows: TGTGCCAGTAGTCGAACAGGGGAGTTTGGCTACACCTTC. Its protein is CASSRTGEFGYTF.

As DNA, the CDR3 is TGTGCCAGCAGCTTGCGGCGGGGAGGGGAGACCCAGTACTTC. This gives the protein CASSLRRGGETQYF. This chain joins TRBV5-4 and TRBJ2-5; 7 bases are a match to TRBD2. The CDR3 totals 14 residues. Germline trimming cut 1 base from V and 5 bases from J; bases unmatched to any gene: 5. Germline-derived CDR1 and CDR2 are SGHNT and YYREEE (reference sequence).